The source of this T cell receptor (beta chain) is a study of CD4 and CD8 cells across lung adenocarcinoma regions. In TCRdb, the PCR reads were re-called with MiXCR into one record per CDR3 protein. The sample has around 20,000 distinct CDR3 sequences; roughly 51% are singletons. CDR3 length equals 14 residues. The germline V and J ends were trimmed by 3 bases and 13 bases, with 20 bases remaining between them. Looked up from germline, CDR1 is SGHRS and CDR2 is YFSETQ. Localized lung adenocarcinoma, a non-small cell lung cancer, affected the donors. The chain uses TRBV5-1 and TRBJ2-4, with D uncertain. The material sequenced was CD8+ T cells from the center of a lung tumor. The sequence derives from a female donor with lung adenocarcinoma. The CD4 and CD8 labels of this study may be unreliable. Here the CDR3 reads CASSSTGPKVDQYF. CDR3 DNA: TGCGCCAGCAGCTCAACCGGGCCCAAAGTCGACCAGTACTTC.